These 9 T cell receptor beta chains were sequenced from one sample in a study of T cells in localized non-small cell lung cancer. Measured with immunoSEQ multiplex PCR; TCRdb has only the in-frame clones, and not every one. The data hold 48,000 or so clones, with 86% observed a single time. Source: peripheral blood, taken before any cancer treatment. These TCRs come from a male donor older than 55 with stage III squamous cell lung carcinoma.

The rearrangement uses TRBV5-1 and TRBJ2-7, with a possible D match to TRBD2 (7 bases). Per the germline V gene, CDR1 is SGHRS and CDR2 is YFSETQ. V shed 4 bases and J shed 1 base, with 24 bases lying between them. CDR3 length: 18 amino acids. The CDR3 DNA is TGCGCCAGCAGCGCGACCCTCGGTGGGGGGGCAGAGTCCTACGAGCAGTACTTC. This gives the protein CASSATLGGGAESYEQYF.

The chain links TRBV6-5 to TRBJ1-1, with 10 bases lining up with TRBD1. This CDR3 has 14 residues. V lost 5 bases and J lost 1; bases outside the gene matches: 1. Germline values: CDR1 MNHEY, CDR2 SVGAGI. The CDR3 DNA is TGTGCCAGCAGTCGGGACAGGGGGAACACTGAAGCTTTCTTT. Translating it yields CASSRDRGNTEAFF.

This chain connects TRBV27 to TRBJ2-1; D gene uncertain. The CDR3 is 15 residues long. Germline loops: CDR1 MNHEY, CDR2 SMNVEV (reference sequence). V shed 2 bases and J shed 0 bases, with 8 bases lying between them. The CDR3 reads CASSLMADSYNEQFF. The DNA for the CDR3 is TGTGCCAGCAGTTTAATGGCGGACTCCTACAATGAGCAGTTCTTC.

The chain combines TRBV21-1 with TRBJ2-4; TRBD1, the table's D call, was not compared with the DNA. TRBV21-1 is flagged as a pseudogene. The CDR3 extends over 16 amino acids. CDR3 bases: TGTGCCAGCAGCAAAGGTGGCTTCTTAGCCAAAAACATTCAGTACTTC. Amino acid sequence: CASSKGGFLAKNIQYF.

The rearrangement links TRBV12-5 to TRBJ1-2; D is ambiguous. Germline V gene data show CDR1 as LGHNT and CDR2 as FRNRAP. The CDR3 length is 12 residues. Trimming shortened V by 7 bases and J by 9 bases, and 15 bases separated the two germline ends. The CDR3 reads CASDSDGHSYTF. As DNA, the CDR3 is TGTGCTAGTGACTCGGACGGTCACAGCTACACCTTC.

The chain employs TRBV9 and TRBJ2-1; D gene ambiguous. The V end was cut by 0 bases, the J end by 9 bases, with 16 bases between. The CDR3 covers 15 residues. Germline V gives CDR1 SGDLS, CDR2 YYNGEE. The DNA of the CDR3 is TGTGCCAGCAGCGTAGATTTGGTTGGAGTTGGTGAGCAGTTCTTC. This translates into CASSVDLVGVGEQFF.

The rearrangement joins TRBV27 to TRBJ2-3; 12 positions agree with TRBD2. Germline V gene lookup returns CDR1 MNHEY and CDR2 SMNVEV (reference sequence). CDR3 size: 17 residues. With V trimmed by 6 bases and J by 1 base, 8 bases remained unmatched. DNA of the CDR3: TGTGCCAGCAGCCCTAGCGGGGGGGGGCAGGGCACAGATACGCAGTATTTT. Encoded protein: CASSPSGGGQGTDTQYF.

The chain carries TRBV10-3 and TRBJ1-5; D is unclear. V was shortened by 5 bases and J by 6 bases, with 11 bases between the two germline ends. The length of the CDR3 is 13 residues. Germline-derived CDR1 and CDR2 are ENHRY and SYGVKD. For the CDR3, the DNA is TGTGCCATCAGTATGGAACAAACTCAGCCCCAGCATTTT. This codes for CAISMEQTQPQHF.

This sequence joins TRBV29-1 and TRBJ2-7, with 7 bases matching TRBD1. J gave up 6 bases and V 7 bases, and 9 bases lay outside the gene matches. Per the germline V gene, CDR1 is SQVTM and CDR2 is ANQGSEA. The CDR3 runs to 12 residues. The CDR3 spells CSARDRGFEQYF. CDR3 DNA: TGCAGCGCCCGGGACAGAGGCTTCGAGCAGTACTTC.